Following are 5 T cell receptor beta chains from one sample sequenced in a study of neurological immune-mediated disorders. Time point described: longitudinal time-point 2. TCRdb re-called the 5' RACE reads through MiXCR, storing one row per CDR3 protein. The sample contains fewer than 40,000 distinct CDR3 sequences, less than 15% of which appear only once. The sequenced material came from PBMCs. Receptors were obtained from a woman aged 35 to 49 in good health.

There are many counts of this clonotype. CDR3 sequence reads: CASSFAPGQGYEQYF. The CDR3 nucleotides read TGCGCCAGCAGCTTTGCCCCGGGACAGGGCTACGAGCAGTACTTC. This chain links TRBV5-1 with TRBJ2-7; TRBD1 agrees at 9 bases. Germline CDR1 and CDR2: SGHRS and YFSETQ. The length of the CDR3 is 15 residues. V lost 2 bases and J lost 3; bases outside the gene matches: 6.

In the case of this clonotype: Given a much more abundant clone one base away, this may be a read error. V and J are TRBV16 and TRBJ1-1, with 7 bases matching TRBD1. Germline-derived CDR1 and CDR2 are KGHSY and FQNENV. The CDR3 runs 15 residues. The CDR3 protein is CVSSQHRGVNTEAFF. In DNA form, the CDR3 reads TGTGTCAGCAGCCAGCACAGGGGCGTGAACACTGAAGCTTTCTTT.

V usage is TRBV28 and J usage is TRBJ2-7, with a tentative D call TRBD1 (6 bases). The V end was cut by 2 bases, the J end by 4 bases, with 12 bases between. Germline V gives CDR1 MDHEN, CDR2 SYDVKM. This CDR3 contains 14 residues. CDR3 nucleotide sequence: TGTGCCAGCAGTTTAGCAGGGGCGGCGTACGAGCAGTACTTC. It is translated as CASSLAGAAYEQYF.

This clonotype appeared many times. The chain uses TRBV7-8 and TRBJ2-7; unclear D gene. V was clipped by 2 bases and J by 9 bases, with 23 bases between them. Germline CDR1 reads SGHVS; CDR2 reads FQNEAQ. The CDR3 is made up of 16 amino acids. The CDR3 spells CASSLQAAMRLRGQYF. Here the CDR3 DNA reads TGTGCCAGCAGCTTACAGGCAGCGATGAGGCTACGAGGGCAGTACTTC.

The chain couples TRBV29-1 to TRBJ2-7, with D maybe TRBD1 (6 bases). Trimming removed 7 bases at V and 5 bases at J, with 12 bases between. The CDR3 consists of 11 residues. Germline CDR1 SQVTM, CDR2 ANQGSEA. Here the CDR3 reads CSGGHHNEQYF. The CDR3 DNA sequence: TGCAGCGGGGGACATCATAACGAGCAGTACTTC.